Below, 20 T cell receptor beta chains from the same sample are listed, as sequenced in a study of immune characterization of retroperitoneal liposarcoma. MiXCR, run by TCRdb on the PCR reads, gives a single entry per CDR3 protein. Among about 4,100 distinct CDR3 sequences listed, 30% were seen once. The material sequenced was blood. The source is a female donor with retroperitoneal liposarcoma.

This chain uses TRBV6-5 with TRBJ2-5; 7 nucleotides align to TRBD2. The J call may not be correct, given that the DNA end is closer to TRBJ2-7. The CDR3 has 15 amino acids. The germline CDR1 and CDR2 sequences are MNHEY and SVGAGI. The CDR3 DNA reads TGTGCCAGCAGTTCCCCCCCTCGCGGGAGCTACGAGCAGTACTTC. Translation gives CASSSPPRGSYEQYF.

Sample share makes this clonotype medium-sized. V gene TRBV10-2 combines with J gene TRBJ2-5; 8 bases fit TRBD2. Losses at the gene ends were 2 bases for V and 3 bases for J; bases not matched to a gene: 8. Germline V gives CDR1 WSHSY, CDR2 SAAADI. CDR3 length: 16 amino acids. The CDR3 bases are TGCGCCAGCAGTGAGCCAGGACTAGCTGGGAAAGAGACCCAGTACTTC. Protein product: CASSEPGLAGKETQYF.

By sample fraction, this clonotype is large (0.1 to 1%). The chain uses TRBV6-5 and TRBJ2-7; D might be TRBD2 (5 bases). The V end lost 1 base, the J end lost 0 bases, and 7 bases lay between the germline ends. Germline V CDR1 and CDR2: MNHEY, SVGAGI. The CDR3 sequence is 14 residues long. CDR3 DNA: TGTGCCAGCAGTTACTATGCGGGCTCCTACGAGCAGTACTTC. Its translation: CASSYYAGSYEQYF.

V usage is TRBV27 and J usage is TRBJ2-5; no clear D gene. Germline assignment: CDR1 MNHEY and CDR2 SMNVEV (reference sequence). The V and J ends lost 8 bases and 0 bases respectively, with 7 bases between them. The CDR3 has 12 residues. Here the CDR3 reads CASHPYQETQYF. In nucleotides, the CDR3 is TGTGCCAGCCACCCGTACCAAGAGACCCAGTACTTC.

This clonotype was seen more than once but under ten times. The V and J genes are TRBV12-3 or TRBV12-4 and TRBJ2-1, with a tentative D call TRBD2 (6 bases). The CDR3 is 14 amino acids. V was shortened by 6 bases and J by 8 bases, with 17 bases between the two germline ends. In DNA form, the CDR3 reads TGTGCCAGCAGGGGGTCCGGGGGAGGAGATGAGCAGTTCTTC. This translates into CASRGSGGGDEQFF.

This clonotype rates as medium-sized. The chain recombines TRBV6-1 with TRBJ2-1, with TRBD2 identical over 9 bases. CDR3 length: 15 residues. Unmatched junction bases numbered 4, after V lost 6 bases and J lost 1 base. Germline V gives CDR1 MNHNS, CDR2 SASEGT. The CDR3 is CASSELAGSYNEQFF. The DNA of the CDR3 is TGTGCCAGCAGCGAACTAGCGGGTTCCTACAATGAGCAGTTCTTC.

This rearrangement joins TRBV27 to TRBJ2-3; a possible D gene is TRBD1 (5 bases). CDR1 MNHEY and CDR2 SMNVEV come from the germline V gene (reference sequence). Trimming stripped 6 bases from V and 0 bases from J, with 10 bases between. This CDR3 has 14 amino acids. The chain's CDR3 is CASRGLSSTDTQYF. Here the CDR3 DNA reads TGTGCCAGCAGGGGGCTTTCTAGCACAGATACGCAGTATTTT.

The chain couples TRBV6-1 to TRBJ2-3, with D perhaps TRBD2 (6 bases). TRBJ2-7 explains the end of the DNA better; the J call may be wrong. CDR1 is MNHNS, CDR2 SASEGT, per germline. CDR3 length: 14 amino acids. This chain's CDR3 is CASSQVSGVLEQYF. As DNA, the CDR3 is TGTGCCAGCAGTCAGGTCTCGGGGGTCTTAGAGCAGTACTTC.

The gene calls are TRBV12-3 or TRBV12-4 and TRBJ2-1; 7 positions match TRBD2. The CDR3 sequence is 16 residues long. Trimming took 3 bases from V and 7 from J; bases not matched to a gene: 12. The CDR3 reads CASSFSGLSGLNEQFF. The DNA of the CDR3 is TGTGCCAGCAGTTTTAGCGGACTCTCGGGACTAAATGAGCAGTTCTTC.

This clonotype was observed a handful of times. The J gene is TRBJ2-3, the V gene TRBV12-3 or TRBV12-4; no clear D gene. With the DNA end fitting TRBJ2-7 better, the J assignment may be wrong. This CDR3 spans 11 amino acids. CDR3 nucleotide sequence: TGTGCCAGCAGTTCAGCTACGAGGCAGTACTTC. Translating gives CASSSATRQYF.

This clonotype counts as medium-sized. The V call is TRBV12-3 or TRBV12-4, the J call TRBJ2-1; D unresolved. The CDR3 consists of 14 residues. V was cut by 6 bases and J by 0 bases, with 9 bases left in between. CDR3 sequence: CASRPSSSYNEQFF. CDR3 bases: TGTGCCAGCAGGCCGTCGAGCTCCTACAATGAGCAGTTCTTC.

The sample holds a few counts of this clonotype. The rearrangement links TRBV6-1 to TRBJ2-1; 7 nucleotides match TRBD2. The CDR3 extends over 12 amino acids. CDR1 is MNHNS and CDR2 is SASEGT in the germline V gene. Unmatched junction bases numbered 10, after V lost 10 bases and J lost 10 bases. DNA for the CDR3: TGTGCCACAATGCGGGGGAGAAGCGAGCAGTTCTTC. It translates to CATMRGRSEQFF.

Within the sample, this clonotype is large. The chain recombines TRBV6-1 with TRBJ2-1; D may correspond to TRBD1 or TRBD2 (5 bases each). The germline V gene encodes CDR1 MNHNS and CDR2 SASEGT. The CDR3 length is 15 residues. Trimming stripped 3 bases from V and 2 bases from J, with 11 bases between. CDR3 sequence (DNA): TGTGCCAGCAGTGATCGAGCGGACACCTACAATGAGCAGTTCTTC. Amino acids: CASSDRADTYNEQFF.

This sequence joins TRBV6-6 and TRBJ1-3; 7 nucleotides align to TRBD1. V shed 2 bases and J 0 bases; nucleotides not matched to a gene: 4. Germline lookup yields CDR1 MNHNY and CDR2 SVGAGI (reference sequence). There are 16 residues in the CDR3. The CDR3 DNA follows: TGTGCCAGCAGTTACGGTCCAGGGGGCTCTGGAAACACCATATATTTT. This encodes CASSYGPGGSGNTIYF.

Points on this clonotype: One junction end does not reproduce the germline sequence, and a read error may be involved. The J gene is TRBJ2-1, the V gene TRBV6-6; 8 bases match TRBD2. The length of the CDR3 is 16 residues. CDR1 and CDR2 from the germline V gene are MNHNY and SVGAGI (reference sequence). The CDR3 nucleotides read TGTGCCAGCAGTTACTCCCGGGGGGGCCCTGTTTCTGAGCAGTGCTTC. It is translated as CASSYSRGGPVSEQCF.

The rearrangement uses TRBV4-1 and TRBJ2-1, with D tentatively TRBD2 (7 bases). CDR1 is MGHRA and CDR2 is YSYEKL in the germline V gene. Trimming removed 0 bases at V and 6 bases at J, with 15 bases between. The CDR3 is 16 amino acids. DNA of the CDR3: TGCGCCAGCAGCCAAGATATCCGGGGGGCGGTCAATGAGCAGTTCTTC. This sequence encodes CASSQDIRGAVNEQFF.

By share, this clonotype counts as medium-sized (0.01 to 0.1%). The V call is TRBV7-9, the J call TRBJ2-5; 16 bases are a match to TRBD2. The CDR3 is made up of 18 amino acids. Per the germline V gene, CDR1 is SEHNR and CDR2 is FQNEAQ (reference sequence). The V segment lost 4 bases and the J segment 3 bases; nucleotides outside the gene matches: 8. As DNA, the CDR3 is TGTGCCAGCAGCTCCACCACGGGACTAGCGGGAGGGAAAGAGACCCAGTACTTC. This encodes CASSSTTGLAGGKETQYF.

The gene calls are TRBV7-8 and TRBJ2-1; TRBD2 matches at 7 bases. Germline loops: CDR1 SGHVS, CDR2 FQNEAQ. V was clipped by 2 bases and J by 2 bases; unmatched bases: 15. This CDR3 region has 19 residues. In DNA, the CDR3 is TGTGCCAGCAGCTTAAGAGGTGGGGAGGTGCGGGAGCCCTACAATGAGCAGTTCTTC. It translates to CASSLRGGEVREPYNEQFF.

In its sample, this clonotype was seen a few times. The chain employs TRBV6-5 and TRBJ2-5; TRBD2 matches 7 bases. Germline V CDR1 and CDR2: MNHEY, SVGAGI. Trimming cost V 6 bases and J 5 bases; bases outside gene matches: 12. The CDR3 totals 15 residues. The CDR3 DNA reads as TGTGCCAGCAGGCGCCTAATGGGGGGGTTGGAGACCCAGTACTTC. Translating gives CASRRLMGGLETQYF.

CDR3 sequence (DNA): TGTGCCAGCAGGCTAGGACATGGCTCCTATAATTCACCCCTCCACTTT. As protein: CASRLGHGSYNSPLHF. J is TRBJ1-6 and V is TRBV6-1, with D possibly TRBD1 on 5 matching bases. CDR1 is MNHNS and CDR2 is SASEGT in the germline V gene. Trimming left V 6 bases short and J 0 bases short, with 12 bases between. The CDR3 consists of 16 residues.